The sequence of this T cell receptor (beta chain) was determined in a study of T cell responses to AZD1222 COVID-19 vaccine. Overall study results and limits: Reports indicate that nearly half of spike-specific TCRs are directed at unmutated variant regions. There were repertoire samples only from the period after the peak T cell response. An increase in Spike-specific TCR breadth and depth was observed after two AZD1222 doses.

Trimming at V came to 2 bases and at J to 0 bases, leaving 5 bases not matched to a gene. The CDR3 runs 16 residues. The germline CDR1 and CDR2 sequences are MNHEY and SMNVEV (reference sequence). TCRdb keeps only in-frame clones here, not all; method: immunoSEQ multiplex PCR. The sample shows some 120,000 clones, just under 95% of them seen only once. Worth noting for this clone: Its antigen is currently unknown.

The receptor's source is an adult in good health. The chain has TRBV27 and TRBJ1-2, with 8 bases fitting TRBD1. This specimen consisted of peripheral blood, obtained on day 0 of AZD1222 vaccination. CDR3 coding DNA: TGTGCCAGCAGTTTACGGACAGGGTTCGCTAACTATGGCTACACCTTC. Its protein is CASSLRTGFANYGYTF.